Presented here are 26 T cell receptor beta chains from one specimen sequenced in a study of shared clonotypes between healthy human individuals (TCRdb year 2020). Preparation of the library involved the immunoSEQ multiplex PCR assay. The table was pulled from immuneACCESS by TCRdb, which kept in-frame rearrangements only. Such tables lose some clones; where checked, under half of the loss comes from unresolved V genes, and the rest has no known cause. Across this sample there are about 2.4 million clones, with around nine tenths seen only once. The ten largest clones add up to around 0.15% of the sample. Sample: naive CD4+ T cells sorted from blood. Sample cell subset or site, as interpreted from the label and publication: CD45RA+ positively selected. Receptors originate from a man aged 18-30 years in good health.

V usage is TRBV7-2 and J usage is TRBJ2-5; D call uncertain. Germline CDR1 SGHTA, CDR2 FQGNSA. V was clipped by 5 bases and J by 3 bases, with 13 bases between them. This CDR3 is built from 14 residues. The CDR3 spells CASSTLLEKETQYF. CDR3 DNA: TGTGCCAGCAGCACCCTACTGGAAAAAGAGACCCAGTACTTC. The full variable domain, in which reference TRBV7-2 and TRBJ2-5 provide the parts outside the CDR3, is GAGVSQSPSNKVTEKGKDVELRCDPISGHTALYWYRQSLGQGLEFLIYFQGNSAPDKSGLPSDRFSAERTGGSVSTLTIQRTQQEDSAVYLCASSTLLEKETQYFGPGTRLLVL.

The CDR3 DNA follows: TGTGCCAGCAGTGTCTTCTACTACGAGCAGTACTTC. Its protein product is CASSVFYYEQYF. This chain links TRBV2 with TRBJ2-7; D remains ambiguous. Germline lookup yields CDR1 SNHLY and CDR2 FYNNEI. The CDR3 has 12 residues. Trimming removed 4 bases at V and 3 bases at J, with 7 bases between.

V usage is TRBV4-1 and J usage is TRBJ2-4, with D unclear. CDR3 length: 19 residues. The germline V gene encodes CDR1 MGHRA and CDR2 YSYEKL. V lost 0 bases and J 0 bases, leaving 18 bases between the germline ends. The CDR3 coding sequence is TGCGCCAGCAGCCAAGACCCCCTCGAGAAAAGCCTAGCCAAAAACATTCAGTACTTC. It encodes CASSQDPLEKSLAKNIQYF.

In the case of this clone: This specimen includes other DNA sequences encoding the same CDR3. The chain carries TRBV2 and TRBJ2-1, with no clear D. The CDR3 has 11 residues. CDR1 and CDR2 from the germline V gene are SNHLY and FYNNEI. V shed 4 bases and J shed 7 bases, with 5 bases lying between them. The CDR3 sequence: CASSVRNEQFF. The CDR3 DNA reads TGTGCCAGCAGTGTGCGTAATGAGCAGTTCTTC.

This chain links TRBV11-2 with TRBJ2-1; D remains unclear. CDR3 length: 14 residues. V lost 3 bases to trimming and J lost 7 bases, with 13 bases between them. CDR1 SGHAT and CDR2 FQNNGV come from the germline V gene. CDR3 protein: CASSLGSASNEQFF. DNA of the CDR3: TGTGCCAGCAGCTTGGGAAGCGCTTCAAATGAGCAGTTCTTC.

The rearrangement links TRBV2 to TRBJ2-5; D uncertain. The CDR3 contains 14 residues. Trimming took off 6 bases at V and 1 base at J, with 12 bases between the two ends. The germline V gene has CDR1 SNHLY and CDR2 FYNNEI. The CDR3 nucleotides read TGTGCCAGCAGCGTCGGGCGGCTCCAAGAGACCCAGTACTTC. Residues: CASSVGRLQETQYF.

The chain employs TRBV15 and TRBJ1-6; D is undetermined. This CDR3 has 14 residues. The germline CDR1 and CDR2 sequences are LNHNV and YYDKDF (reference sequence). The V end was cut by 0 bases, the J end by 8 bases, with 8 bases between. DNA for the CDR3: TGTGCCACCAGCAGAGACCAGACCTATTCACCCCTCCACTTT. Protein: CATSRDQTYSPLHF.

This clone has a single count. CDR3 loop: CASSPLEPAQGHYEQYF. CDR3 bases: TGTGCCAGCTCACCACTTGAACCGGCACAGGGACACTACGAGCAGTACTTC. The chain couples TRBV18 to TRBJ2-7; maybe TRBD1 (6 bases). The length of the CDR3 is 17 residues. Per the germline V gene, CDR1 is KGHSH and CDR2 is LQKENI. Trimming took off 1 base at V and 3 bases at J, with 19 bases between the two ends.

This chain joins TRBV6-5 and TRBJ2-3, with 10 bases identical to TRBD2. J was trimmed by 5 bases and V by 0 bases; bases with no gene match: 5. From germline, CDR1 is MNHEY and CDR2 SVGAGI. This CDR3 region has 16 residues. CDR3: CASSYSSGRRGDTQYF. DNA for the CDR3: TGTGCCAGCAGTTACTCTAGCGGGAGGAGAGGAGATACGCAGTATTTT.

The chain recombines TRBV5-1 with TRBJ2-1; D gene ambiguous. The CDR3 spans 13 residues. The germline V and J ends were trimmed by 5 bases and 2 bases, with 8 bases remaining between them. Germline CDR1 reads SGHRS; CDR2 reads YFSETQ. The CDR3 DNA follows: TGCGCCAGCAGATATAGACCCTACAATGAGCAGTTCTTC. This sequence encodes CASRYRPYNEQFF.

The chain has TRBV7-2 and TRBJ2-6; possibly TRBD2 for D (6 bases). CDR1 SGHTA and CDR2 FQGNSA come from the germline V gene. Trimming stripped 5 bases from V and 2 bases from J, with 10 bases between. This CDR3 spans 15 amino acids. The CDR3 is CASSNGGTGANVLTF. The CDR3 nucleotides read TGTGCCAGCAGCAACGGGGGTACTGGGGCCAACGTCCTGACTTTC.

The chain couples TRBV4-1 to TRBJ1-6; the D gene is possibly TRBD1 (5 bases). The CDR3 runs to 16 residues. Germline loops: CDR1 MGHRA, CDR2 YSYEKL. V shed 0 bases and J shed 10 bases, with 16 bases lying between them. Here the CDR3 reads CASSQDHRQSYSPLHF. CDR3 DNA sequence: TGCGCCAGCAGCCAAGATCATCGACAGAGTTACTCACCCCTCCACTTT.

The V and J genes are TRBV28 and TRBJ2-7; 12 positions agree with TRBD1. This CDR3 contains 15 residues. V was clipped by 7 bases and J by 5 bases; unmatched bases: 9. Germline V gene data show CDR1 as MDHEN and CDR2 as SYDVKM. For the CDR3, the DNA is TGTGCCAGCATCGGGGACAGGGGGCAGAGAAACGAGCAGTACTTC. Encoded protein: CASIGDRGQRNEQYF.

The chain uses TRBV7-9 and TRBJ2-5; D may be TRBD1 (6 bases). CDR3 length: 14 amino acids. The ends were cut back, 4 bases at V and 2 bases at J, with 11 bases in the middle. CDR1 is SEHNR and CDR2 is FQNEAQ in the germline V gene (reference sequence). CDR3 coding DNA: TGTGCCAGCAGCTGGGGGACAAAGCAAGAGACCCAGTACTTC. Translated: CASSWGTKQETQYF.

The chain recombines TRBV18 with TRBJ2-7; D is unclear. This CDR3 has 14 amino acids. In germline, CDR1 is KGHSH, CDR2 LQKENI. The V end was cut by 2 bases, the J end by 2 bases, with 10 bases between. In DNA form, the CDR3 reads TGTGCCAGCTCACCAATGGCAGGTGCCTACGAGCAGTACTTC. The encoded protein is CASSPMAGAYEQYF.

The chain couples TRBV15 to TRBJ2-5; a weak D match, TRBD1 (5 bases). This CDR3 region has 14 residues. Trimming took 1 base from V and 2 from J, leaving 8 bases between them. Germline CDR1 reads LNHNV; CDR2 reads YYDKDF (reference sequence). The CDR3, as DNA: TGTGCCACCAGCAGAGCAGGGCCGCAAGAGACCCAGTACTTC. It specifies CATSRAGPQETQYF.

The chain is built from TRBV7-2 and TRBJ2-2, with D hard to call. CDR3 length: 15 residues. Germline-derived CDR1 and CDR2 are SGHTA and FQGNSA. V gave up 1 base and J gave up 1 base, with 7 bases separating them. CDR3 protein: CASSLVWLNTGELFF. CDR3 bases: TGTGCCAGCAGCTTAGTGTGGCTGAACACCGGGGAGCTGTTTTTT.

J is TRBJ2-3 and V is TRBV9, with D possibly matching TRBD2 (6 bases). With 1 base removed from V and 4 bases from J, the gap between germline ends came to 10 bases. Germline CDR1 and CDR2: SGDLS and YYNGEE. The CDR3 covers 14 residues. DNA of the CDR3: TGTGCCAGCAGCGTACAGTCTAGCGCAGATACGCAGTATTTT. Amino acids: CASSVQSSADTQYF.

This chain links TRBV4-3 with TRBJ2-1; D unclear. The CDR3 totals 13 residues. V shed 4 bases and J shed 5 bases, with 9 bases lying between them. CDR1 LGHNA and CDR2 YSLEER come from the germline V gene. Here the CDR3 DNA reads TGCGCCAGCAGCCTGACTCCTGACAATGAGCAGTTCTTC. Translated, it gives CASSLTPDNEQFF.

This clone appeared once. CDR3 in amino acids: CASSLGLAGLQETQYF. The CDR3 DNA follows: TGCGCCAGCAGCTTGGGACTAGCGGGACTCCAAGAGACCCAGTACTTC. V is TRBV5-1 and J is TRBJ2-5; 11 bases agree with TRBD2. The CDR3 sequence is 16 residues long. With 0 bases clipped from V and 1 base from J, the junction kept 2 bases outside the gene matches. CDR1 and CDR2 (germline): SGHRS, YFSETQ. Full variable domain (outside the CDR3, taken from reference TRBV5-1 and TRBJ2-5): KAGVTQTPRYLIKTRGQQVTLSCSPISGHRSVSWYQQTPGQGLQFLFEYFSETQRNKGNFPGRFSGRQFSNSRSEMNVSTLELGDSALYLCASSLGLAGLQETQYFGPGTRLLVL.

The count of this clone is one. CDR3 sequence (DNA): TGTGCCTGGAGAATTTCCGGCCTTCATGAGCAGTTCTTC. Encoded protein: CAWRISGLHEQFF. The chain links TRBV30 to TRBJ2-1, with unresolved D. Trimming shortened V by 3 bases and J by 8 bases, and 14 bases separated the two germline ends. Germline V lookup: CDR1 GTSNPN, CDR2 SVGIG (reference sequence). The CDR3 loop spans 13 amino acids.

The rearrangement links TRBV5-1 to TRBJ1-2, with 7 bases matching TRBD1. There are 14 residues in the CDR3. Germline CDR1 SGHRS, CDR2 YFSETQ. The junction had 10 bases not matched to a gene; V was cut back by 4 bases and J by 7 bases. The CDR3 nucleotides are TGCGCCAGCAGCCTAACAGGGGAAGTCACTGGCTACACCTTC. Its translation: CASSLTGEVTGYTF.

This clone has more than one count but fewer than ten. V and J are TRBV4-1 and TRBJ1-4; TRBD1 is a possible D gene (5 bases). This CDR3 contains 15 residues. Germline V gene lookup returns CDR1 MGHRA and CDR2 YSYEKL. V lost 0 bases and J 7 bases, leaving 12 bases between the germline ends. CDR3 sequence reads: CASSQEGLGREKLFF. DNA of the CDR3: TGCGCCAGCAGCCAAGAGGGGTTGGGGCGTGAAAAACTGTTTTTT.

The chain couples TRBV9 to TRBJ1-3; D call uncertain. The CDR3 consists of 18 residues. Germline V gives CDR1 SGDLS, CDR2 YYNGEE. Trimming took 0 bases from V and 1 from J, leaving 17 bases between them. The CDR3 here is CASSVGPRQDTSGNTIYF. As DNA, the CDR3 is TGTGCCAGCAGCGTAGGTCCTCGGCAGGATACTTCTGGAAACACCATATATTTT. The complete variable domain, with remaining parts taken from reference TRBV9 and TRBJ1-3, reads DSGVTQTPKHLITATGQRVTLRCSPRSGDLSVYWYQQSLDQGLQFLIQYYNGEERAKGNILERFSAQQFPDLHSELNLSSLELGDSALYFCASSVGPRQDTSGNTIYFGEGSWLTVV.

This chain links TRBV18 with TRBJ2-7, with no clear D. The CDR3 extends over 13 amino acids. V was clipped by 6 bases and J by 0 bases, with 9 bases between them. Germline V gene data show CDR1 as KGHSH and CDR2 as LQKENI. CDR3 coding DNA: TGTGCCAGCTCCGAACAGAGCTCCTACGAGCAGTACTTC. Its translation: CASSEQSSYEQYF.

In its sample, this clone was seen once. The rearrangement links TRBV30 to TRBJ2-3, with D tentatively TRBD1 (5 bases). Germline CDR1 GTSNPN, CDR2 SVGIG (reference sequence). Trimming took off 7 bases at V and 1 base at J, with 12 bases between the two ends. This CDR3 contains 13 residues. The CDR3 protein is CALSQGGTDTQYF. The DNA for the CDR3 is TGTGCCTTAAGCCAAGGGGGCACAGATACGCAGTATTTT.